This entry lists 9 T cell receptor beta chains sequenced from one sample in a study of cytomegalovirus exposure and HLA in healthy donors. Primers: 60 Vbeta forward and 13 Jbeta reverse. Sequenced by immunoSEQ multiplex PCR; TCRdb stores in-frame clones only, minus some. Here the sample spans 150,000 to 200,000 clones, around 84% being singletons. The sequencing input was PBMCs. These receptors all come from a man younger than 35 in good health and CMV-seronegative.

The chain has TRBV2 and TRBJ2-3; 7 nucleotides line up with TRBD1. The junction had 4 bases not matched to a gene; V was cut back by 7 bases and J by 6 bases. The V gene's germline CDR1 is SNHLY and CDR2 FYNNEI. The length of the CDR3 is 12 residues. CDR3 loop: CASTTDRDTQYF. In DNA form, the CDR3 reads TGTGCCAGCACCACGGACAGGGATACGCAGTATTTT.

On this clone: The same CDR3 also results from other DNA sequences found in this sample. The gene calls are TRBV11-2 and TRBJ1-2, with D tentatively TRBD1 (5 bases). The V end was cut by 5 bases, the J end by 13 bases, with 11 bases between. CDR1 and CDR2 from the germline V gene are SGHAT and FQNNGV. This CDR3 comprises 10 residues. This CDR3 reads CASSPGDITF. CDR3 bases: TGTGCCAGCAGCCCGGGGGATATCACCTTC.

The rearrangement joins TRBV19 to TRBJ1-2, with TRBD1 matching over 11 bases. This CDR3 has 19 amino acids. After removal of 6 bases from V and 7 bases from J, the junction contained 22 bases not matched to a gene. Germline-derived CDR1 and CDR2 are LNHDA and SQIVND (reference sequence). CDR3 in DNA: TGTGCCAGTAGCCGATTTCCTCTAACCTCGGGACAGGGGGTAGGTGGCTACACCTTC. Its translation: CASSRFPLTSGQGVGGYTF.

V is TRBV5-1 and J is TRBJ2-1; tentative D call: TRBD2 (5 bases). The ends were cut back, 4 bases at V and 2 bases at J, with 16 bases in the middle. The CDR3 contains 16 residues. Germline V lookup: CDR1 SGHRS, CDR2 YFSETQ. The CDR3 coding sequence is TGCGCCAGCAGCCGAGGGAAAATCGGAGCCTACAATGAGCAGTTCTTC. Translation gives CASSRGKIGAYNEQFF.

V gene TRBV19 combines with J gene TRBJ2-1; D gene uncertain. V lost 4 bases to trimming and J lost 3 bases, with 10 bases between them. CDR3 size: 14 residues. CDR1 and CDR2 (germline): LNHDA, SQIVND (reference sequence). CDR3 sequence (DNA): TGTGCCAGTAGTAGCGGCCGAAGCTACAATGAGCAGTTCTTC. This codes for CASSSGRSYNEQFF. Full variable domain (remainder filled in from reference TRBV19 and TRBJ2-1): DGGITQSPKYLFRKEGQNVTLSCEQNLNHDAMYWYRQDPGQGLRLIYYSQIVNDFQKGDIAEGYSVSREKKESFPLTVTSAQKNPTAFYLCASSSGRSYNEQFFGPGTRLTVL.

This clone was counted between two and nine times. The chain combines TRBV5-1 with TRBJ2-7; 8 bases align to TRBD2. This CDR3 region has 14 residues. CDR1 and CDR2 (germline): SGHRS, YFSETQ. The junction had 8 bases not matched to a gene; V was cut back by 4 bases and J by 5 bases. For the CDR3, the DNA is TGCGCCAGCAGCCTGACTAGCGAGGTAGACGAGCAGTACTTC. Encoded protein: CASSLTSEVDEQYF.

In its sample, this clone was seen once. The chain employs TRBV21-1 and TRBJ2-7; TRBD2, as called in the table, went unchecked against the DNA. TRBV21-1 has pseudogene status. The CDR3 loop spans 13 amino acids. The chain's CDR3 is CASSHRVSYEQYF. For the CDR3, the DNA is TGTGCCAGCAGCCACCGGGTCTCCTACGAGCAGTACTTC.

The chain recombines TRBV29-1 with TRBJ2-7, with a possible D match to TRBD2 (5 bases). V gave up 6 bases and J gave up 6 bases, with 15 bases separating them. Germline CDR1 is SQVTM and CDR2 is ANQGSEA. The CDR3 runs 12 residues. DNA of the CDR3: TGCAGCGTCGCACTAGAACCCCCCGAGCAGTACTTC. The encoded protein is CSVALEPPEQYF.

V gene TRBV27 combines with J gene TRBJ1-5; no reliable D call. Trimming left V 5 bases short and J 6 bases short, with 20 bases between. CDR1 and CDR2 from the germline V gene are MNHEY and SMNVEV (reference sequence). This CDR3 is 16 amino acids long. CDR3 amino acids: CASSPIGGRASQPQHF. The CDR3 DNA is TGTGCCAGCAGTCCTATTGGAGGTCGTGCTTCTCAGCCCCAGCATTTT.